There are many counts of the clone carrying this T cell receptor beta chain. The target antigen is unknown. Patients were aged 18 to 65, had disease duration under 2 months, and had newly diagnosed hyperthyroidism. Amplification yielded TCR beta CDR3 regions, with RNA transcripts as the source. In the first-round RT-PCR of the TCR CDR3, the HTBI primer set was used. Each CDR3 protein gets one entry after TCRdb re-called the multiplex PCR reads with MiXCR. Of over 550,000 distinct CDR3 sequences in the sample, over 15% are singletons; the top ten hold around a sixth. These data come from a study of T cells in Graves' hyperthyroidism and ophthalmopathy. The CDR3 spans 13 residues. The germline V and J ends were trimmed by 6 bases and 2 bases, with 11 bases remaining between them. The germline CDR1 and CDR2 sequences are SQVTM and ANQGSEA. General study findings and limits: It was a median around 6 months before onset that the model predicted ophthalmopathy.

Source material: blood. The receptor's source is a woman aged 18 to 35 with Graves' hyperthyroidism. This chain links TRBV29-1 with TRBJ2-1; D is undetermined. As DNA, the CDR3 is TGCAGCGTCCGCCTGGGGACCTACAATGAGCAGTTCTTC. Encoded protein: CSVRLGTYNEQFF.